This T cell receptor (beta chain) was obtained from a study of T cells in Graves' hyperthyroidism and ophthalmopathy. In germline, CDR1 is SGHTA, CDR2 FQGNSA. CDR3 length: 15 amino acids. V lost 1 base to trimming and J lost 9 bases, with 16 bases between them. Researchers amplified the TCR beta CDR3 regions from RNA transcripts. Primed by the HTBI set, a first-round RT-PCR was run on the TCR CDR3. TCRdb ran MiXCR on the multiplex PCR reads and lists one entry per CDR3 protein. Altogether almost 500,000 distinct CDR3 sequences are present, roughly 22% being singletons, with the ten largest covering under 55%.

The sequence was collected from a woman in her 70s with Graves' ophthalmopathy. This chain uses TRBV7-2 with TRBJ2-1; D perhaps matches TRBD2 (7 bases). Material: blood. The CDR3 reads CASSLEAGQGGEQFF. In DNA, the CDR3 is TGTGCCAGCAGCTTAGAAGCGGGACAAGGCGGTGAGCAGTTCTTC.